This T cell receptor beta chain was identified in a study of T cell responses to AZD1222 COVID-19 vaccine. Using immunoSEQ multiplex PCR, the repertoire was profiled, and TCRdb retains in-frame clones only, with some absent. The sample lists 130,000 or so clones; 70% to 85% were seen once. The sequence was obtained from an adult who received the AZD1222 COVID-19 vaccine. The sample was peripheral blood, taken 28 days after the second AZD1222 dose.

CDR3 amino acids: CASSLVGGRSYNEQFF. The CDR3 nucleotides read TGCGCCAGCAGCTTGGTAGGGGGCCGGTCCTACAATGAGCAGTTCTTC. The chain has TRBV5-1 and TRBJ2-1; 7 nucleotides line up with TRBD1. Looked up from germline, CDR1 is SGHRS and CDR2 is YFSETQ. V lost 0 bases and J lost 1; bases outside the gene matches: 4. The CDR3 is 16 amino acids.